This TCR beta chain was recovered during a study of T cells expressing NK-cell markers. Overall study context: From sorted CD3+CD56+NKG2C+, CD3+CD56+NKG2C- and CD3+CD56-NKG2C+ T cells came the TCR beta repertoires. Serological testing identified seven of the eight sequenced donors as HCMV-seropositive and one as seronegative. Study-level findings and limits: Once again these clonotypes came out on top in the CD3+CD56-NKG2C+ fraction of a few donors.

UMIs accompanied the 5'RACE template switching by which TCR beta cDNA was made. TCRdb re-called the 5' RACE reads and catalogs CDR3 proteins one per entry, DNA excluded. The sample's table shows about 460,000 distinct CDR3 sequences. Germline CDR1 and CDR2: MNHEY and SVGAGI. The CDR3 runs to 12 residues. Note on this clonotype: Its antigen is still unknown.

The clonotype comes from a woman between 50 and 59 years old in good health. What was sequenced was blood T cells: a sorted CD56 or NKG2C T cell subset, CD4+ or CD8+ T cells, or bulk PBMC T cells (not recorded which). The J gene is TRBJ2-3, the V gene TRBV6-5. The CDR3 spells CASISGTDTQYF.